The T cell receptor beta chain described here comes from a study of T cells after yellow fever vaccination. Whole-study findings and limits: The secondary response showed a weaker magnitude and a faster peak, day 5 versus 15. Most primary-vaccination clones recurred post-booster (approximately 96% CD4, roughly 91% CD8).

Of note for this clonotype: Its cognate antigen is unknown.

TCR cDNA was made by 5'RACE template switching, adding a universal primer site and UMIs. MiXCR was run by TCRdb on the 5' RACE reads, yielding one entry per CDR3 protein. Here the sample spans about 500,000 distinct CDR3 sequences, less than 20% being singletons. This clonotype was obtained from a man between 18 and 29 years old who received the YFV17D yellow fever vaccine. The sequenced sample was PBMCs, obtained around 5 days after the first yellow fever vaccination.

CDR3 nucleotides: TGCGCCAGCAGCTTTGCCACTGGCTATGGCTACACCTTC. This gives the protein CASSFATGYGYTF. This chain joins TRBV5-1 and TRBJ1-2, with D unresolved. The CDR3 covers 13 residues. The germline V gene has CDR1 SGHRS and CDR2 YFSETQ. V lost 2 bases and J 4 bases, leaving 9 bases between the germline ends.